The 11 T cell receptor beta chains given below trace back to one sample, sequenced in a study of CD8+ T cells in alopecia areata. Isolated RNA was reverse transcribed into cDNA used as the sequencing template. The method was immunoSEQ multiplex PCR; TCRdb's version includes in-frame clones alone and lacks a portion of them. Here the sample spans about 140,000 clones, approximately 86% being singletons. Treatment of the sample: oral pan-JAK inhibitor, 5-10 mg twice daily. Sequencing used CD8+ T cells sorted from blood, obtained at week 4, from a patient treated with tofacitinib. Every receptor here comes from a human donor with alopecia areata.

This clone was detected a few times. The chain combines TRBV11-2 with TRBJ2-2; D uncertain. This CDR3 has 15 amino acids. V was clipped by 3 bases and J by 4 bases, with 12 bases between them. Germline V CDR1 and CDR2: SGHAT, FQNNGV. The CDR3, as DNA: TGTGCCAGCAGCTTCAACAGTGTGGGCACCGGGGAGCTGTTTTTT. This sequence encodes CASSFNSVGTGELFF.

This clone ranks as medium-sized. The rearrangement links TRBV6-1 to TRBJ2-1, with D possibly TRBD1 on 5 matching bases. Germline CDR1 reads MNHNS; CDR2 reads SASEGT. Trimming shortened V by 5 bases and J by 5 bases, and 10 bases separated the two germline ends. The CDR3 has 13 residues. The CDR3 sequence: CASSPDSHNEQFF. CDR3 in DNA: TGTGCCAGCAGTCCCGACAGCCACAATGAGCAGTTCTTC.

In its sample, this clone was seen once. This chain connects TRBV10-3 to TRBJ2-7; no definite D call. In germline, CDR1 is ENHRY, CDR2 SYGVKD. The V and J ends lost 2 bases and 3 bases respectively, with 11 bases between them. The CDR3 is 14 amino acids. The CDR3 nucleotides are TGTGCCATCAGTGAGCCCGCGGAGAGCTACGAGCAGTACTTC. Translating it yields CAISEPAESYEQYF.

The rearrangement uses TRBV23-1 and TRBJ2-7, with a possible D match to TRBD2 (5 bases). TRBV23-1 belongs to the ORF category, with a function that is uncertain. The V gene lost 4 bases and the J gene lost 2 bases, with 18 bases spanning the gap. There are 16 residues in the CDR3. In nucleotides, the CDR3 is TGCGCCAGCAGTCGGATAGAGACACGGGGAGCCTACGAGCAGTACTTC. Amino acids: CASSRIETRGAYEQYF.

The genes are TRBV7-8 and TRBJ2-1, with 11 bases fitting TRBD2. Germline V gene sequence: CDR1 SGHVS, CDR2 FQNEAQ. After removal of 4 bases from V and 4 bases from J, the junction contained 3 bases not matched to a gene. CDR3 length: 15 amino acids. The CDR3: CASSSRLAGYNEQFF. CDR3 bases: TGTGCCAGCAGCTCTAGACTAGCGGGGTACAATGAGCAGTTCTTC. The whole variable domain, remainder taken from reference TRBV7-8 and TRBJ2-1, is GAGVSQSPRYKVAKRGQDVALRCDPISGHVSLFWYQQALGQGPEFLTYFQNEAQLDKSGLPSDRFFAERPEGSVSTLKIQRTQQEDSAVYLCASSSRLAGYNEQFFGPGTRLTVL.

The CDR3 here is CASSERTELETQYF. The CDR3 DNA sequence: TGTGCCAGCAGTGAGCGGACAGAGCTAGAGACCCAGTACTTC. This chain links TRBV25-1 with TRBJ2-5; a weak D match, TRBD1 (6 bases). In germline, CDR1 is MGHDK, CDR2 SYGVNS. V dropped 3 bases and J dropped 4 bases, with 12 bases sitting between them. The CDR3 is made up of 14 amino acids.

This chain connects TRBV7-9 to TRBJ2-1; 9 bases agree with TRBD2. Trimming removed 7 bases from V and 3 bases from J; junction bases left unmatched: 4. Per the germline V gene, CDR1 is SEHNR and CDR2 is FQNEAQ (reference sequence). The CDR3 runs to 14 residues. As DNA, the CDR3 is TGTGCCAGCACCAGAGCGGGGGGCTACAATGAGCAGTTCTTC. Its protein product is CASTRAGGYNEQFF.

In its sample, this clone was seen a few times. Germline and junction disagree at one end, which may indicate a read error. The chain joins TRBV6-5 to TRBJ2-3; D remains ambiguous. Per the germline V gene, CDR1 is MNHEY and CDR2 is SVGAGI. The CDR3 loop spans 13 amino acids. CDR3 loop: CASSDSDTDTQYF. The CDR3 DNA is TGTGCCAGCAGTGACTCAGACACAGATACGCAGTATTTT.

The V and J genes are TRBV5-4 and TRBJ2-7; D unresolved. CDR3 size: 12 residues. CDR1 and CDR2 (germline): SGHNT, YYREEE (reference sequence). Trimming took off 4 bases at V and 2 bases at J, with 7 bases between the two ends. The CDR3 sequence is CASSTDTYEQYF. CDR3 DNA sequence: TGTGCCAGCAGCACCGACACCTACGAGCAGTACTTC.

The rearrangement links TRBV5-1 to TRBJ1-2, with D perhaps TRBD1 (6 bases). Trimming pared 3 bases from V and 6 bases from J, leaving 18 bases between. Germline CDR1 SGHRS, CDR2 YFSETQ. The CDR3 covers 15 residues. The DNA of the CDR3 is TGCGCCAGCAGCTCTGGGGACACCAACTACGATGGCTACACCTTC. Encoded protein: CASSSGDTNYDGYTF. The complete variable domain, with remaining parts taken from reference TRBV5-1 and TRBJ1-2, reads KAGVTQTPRYLIKTRGQQVTLSCSPISGHRSVSWYQQTPGQGLQFLFEYFSETQRNKGNFPGRFSGRQFSNSRSEMNVSTLELGDSALYLCASSSGDTNYDGYTFGSGTRLTVV.

The genes are TRBV30 and TRBJ2-3; D remains unclear. This CDR3 has 12 amino acids. The germline V and J ends were trimmed by 1 base and 8 bases, with 10 bases remaining between them. Germline CDR1 reads GTSNPN; CDR2 reads SVGIG (reference sequence). The chain's CDR3 is CAWSEAVLTQYF. Here the CDR3 DNA reads TGTGCCTGGAGTGAGGCAGTTCTTACGCAGTATTTT.